The clone carrying this T cell receptor beta chain came up many times. What it recognizes is unknown. This record comes from a study of prognosis after radiotherapy for stage I lung cancer. Across the whole study: Radiotherapy used SBRT, divided into 3 to 5 fractions and reaching a biologically effective dose of at least 100 Gy.

Germline V lookup: CDR1 MNHEY, CDR2 SVGEGT. V gave up 9 bases and J gave up 1 base, with 23 bases separating them. The CDR3 spans 17 residues. The study amplified the TCR beta CDR3 region from genomic DNA. This amplification was carried out by two rounds of multiplex PCR. Primers specific to each TRBV and TRBJ gene were used in first-round PCR. MiXCR, applied by TCRdb to the multiplex PCR reads, yields one record per CDR3 protein. The top ten clones hold about 15% of a sample with tens of thousands of distinct CDR3 sequences, 48% of them seen once. General study findings and limits: Medians of approximately 10,000 versus 7,000 showed unique TCR clone counts falling after stereotactic body radiation therapy.

The source of this sequence is a donor aged 50 or older with non-small cell lung cancer. The rearrangement joins TRBV6-2 or TRBV6-3 to TRBJ2-3; D is perhaps TRBD1 or TRBD2 (5 bases each). The sequences come from PBMCs, collected before or after stereotactic body radiation therapy (not recorded which). The CDR3 reads CASSEVKGRSGTDTQYF. The CDR3 nucleotides read TGTGCCAGTAGTGAAGTCAAGGGACGTAGTGGCACAGATACGCAGTATTTT.